This TCR beta chain was identified during a study of human T cells and chemical hapten exposure. About the study: Across samples, TCR yields varied, mostly owing to small differences in pooled library volumes.

Findings and caveats of the study: With patch test score, the counts of PT1 expanded TCRs showed a positive correlation.

This clonotype appeared a few times. Its antigen is unknown. V lost 6 bases to trimming and J lost 1 base; unmatched junction nucleotides: 6. This CDR3 has 15 residues. Time point defined: pre-sensitization, week 0. Treatment in this sample: therapeutic diphenylcyclopropenone sensitization with weekly scalp DPC. TCRdb redid the calling of the RACE reads with MiXCR, one entry per CDR3 protein. In the table there are 57,000 or so distinct CDR3 sequences, around 10% of which are singletons. The receptor comes from a woman aged 35 to 49 with alopecia areata. Some clones in this sample may be carry-over from other donors' samples. Sequenced here: whole blood, sampled in connection with sensitization to the hapten diphenylcyclopropenone (DPC). This chain uses TRBV12-3 or TRBV12-4 with TRBJ1-1, with 9 bases that match TRBD1. The DNA of the CDR3 is TGTGCCAGCAGCTTTGGGGACAGGGCGAACACTGAAGCTTTCTTT. The encoded protein is CASSFGDRANTEAFF.